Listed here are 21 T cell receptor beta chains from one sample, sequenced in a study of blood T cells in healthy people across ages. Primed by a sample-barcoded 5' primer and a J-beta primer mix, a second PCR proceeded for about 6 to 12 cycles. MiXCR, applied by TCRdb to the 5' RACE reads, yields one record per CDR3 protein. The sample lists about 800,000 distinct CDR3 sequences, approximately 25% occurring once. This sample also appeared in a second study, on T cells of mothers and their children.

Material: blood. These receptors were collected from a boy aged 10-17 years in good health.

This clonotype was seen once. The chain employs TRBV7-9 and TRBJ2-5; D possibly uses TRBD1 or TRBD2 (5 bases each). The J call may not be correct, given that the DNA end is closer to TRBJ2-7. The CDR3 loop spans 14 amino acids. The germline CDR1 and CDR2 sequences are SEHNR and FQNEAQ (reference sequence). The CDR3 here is CASSTRTGALEQYF. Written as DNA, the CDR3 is TGTGCCAGCAGCACCCGGACTGGGGCGCTCGAGCAGTACTTC.

The CDR3, as DNA: TGCGCCAGCAGCCAAGATCTGAACAGACAAGAGACCCAGTACTTC. It is translated as CASSQDLNRQETQYF. The V call is TRBV4-3, the J call TRBJ2-5; D uncertain. The germline V gene encodes CDR1 LGHNA and CDR2 YSLEER. The V end was cut by 0 bases, the J end by 2 bases, with 10 bases between. This CDR3 has 15 amino acids.

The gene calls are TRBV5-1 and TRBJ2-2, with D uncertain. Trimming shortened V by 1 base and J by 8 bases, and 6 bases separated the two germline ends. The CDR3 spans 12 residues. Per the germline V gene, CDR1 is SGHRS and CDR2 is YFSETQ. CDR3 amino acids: CASSLSQGELFF. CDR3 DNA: TGCGCCAGCAGCTTGTCACAGGGGGAGCTGTTTTTT.

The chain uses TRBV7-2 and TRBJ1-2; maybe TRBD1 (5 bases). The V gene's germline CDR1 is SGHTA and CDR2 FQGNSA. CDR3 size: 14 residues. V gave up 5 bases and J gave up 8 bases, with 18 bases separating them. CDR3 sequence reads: CASSPFRTGRGYTF. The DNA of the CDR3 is TGTGCCAGCAGCCCCTTTCGTACAGGAAGGGGCTACACCTTC.

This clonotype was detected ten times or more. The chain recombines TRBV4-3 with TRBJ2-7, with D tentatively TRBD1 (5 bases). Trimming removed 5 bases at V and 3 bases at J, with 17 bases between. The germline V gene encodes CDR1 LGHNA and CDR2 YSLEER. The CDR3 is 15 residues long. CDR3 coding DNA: TGCGCCAGCAGCTATCACTTCCCCGGACACTACGAGCAGTACTTC. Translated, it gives CASSYHFPGHYEQYF.

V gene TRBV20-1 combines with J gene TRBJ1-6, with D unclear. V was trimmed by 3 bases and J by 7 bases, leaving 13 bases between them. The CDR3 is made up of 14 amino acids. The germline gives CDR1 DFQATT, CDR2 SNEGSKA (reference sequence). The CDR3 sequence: CSARNTGSNSPLHF. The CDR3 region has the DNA TGCAGTGCTAGGAATACCGGGAGCAATTCACCCCTCCACTTT.

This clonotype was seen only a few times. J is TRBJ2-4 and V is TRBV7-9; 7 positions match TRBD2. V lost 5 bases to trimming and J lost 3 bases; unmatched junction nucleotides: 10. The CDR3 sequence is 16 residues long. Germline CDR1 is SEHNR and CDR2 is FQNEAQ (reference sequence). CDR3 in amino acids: CASSPRGGALKNIQYF. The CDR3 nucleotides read TGTGCCAGCAGCCCCCGGGGAGGGGCCCTCAAAAACATTCAGTACTTC.

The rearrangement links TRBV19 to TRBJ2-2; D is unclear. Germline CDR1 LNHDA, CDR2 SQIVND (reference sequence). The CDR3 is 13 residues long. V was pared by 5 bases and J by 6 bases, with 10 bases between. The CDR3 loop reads CASSLLPSGELFF. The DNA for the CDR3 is TGTGCCAGTAGTCTCCTCCCGTCCGGGGAGCTGTTTTTT.

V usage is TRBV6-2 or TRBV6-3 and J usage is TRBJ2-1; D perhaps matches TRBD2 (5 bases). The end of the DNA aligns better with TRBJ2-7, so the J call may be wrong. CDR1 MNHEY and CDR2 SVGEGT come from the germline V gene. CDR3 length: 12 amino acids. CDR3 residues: CASIPTGYEQYF. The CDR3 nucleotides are TGTGCCAGCATACCGACGGGGTACGAGCAGTACTTC.

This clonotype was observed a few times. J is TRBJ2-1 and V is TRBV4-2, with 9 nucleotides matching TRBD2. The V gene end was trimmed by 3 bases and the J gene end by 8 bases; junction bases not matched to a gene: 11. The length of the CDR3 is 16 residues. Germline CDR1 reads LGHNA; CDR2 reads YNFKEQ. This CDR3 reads CASSQPGTSGLDEQFF. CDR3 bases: TGTGCCAGCAGCCAGCCCGGAACTAGCGGGCTTGATGAGCAGTTCTTC.

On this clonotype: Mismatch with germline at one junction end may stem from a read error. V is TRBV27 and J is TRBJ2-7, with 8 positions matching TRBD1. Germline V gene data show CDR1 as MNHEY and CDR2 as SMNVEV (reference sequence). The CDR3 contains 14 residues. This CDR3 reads CASSKDRDQDDQYF. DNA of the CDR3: TGTGCCAGCTCGAAGGACAGGGACCAAGACGACCAGTACTTC.

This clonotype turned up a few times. The CDR3 reads CASSLTGQFRYEQYF. The CDR3 nucleotides are TGTGCCAGCAGCCTCACCGGACAGTTCCGCTACGAGCAGTACTTC. The chain has TRBV7-9 and TRBJ2-5; D is possibly TRBD1 (6 bases). With the DNA end fitting TRBJ2-7 better, the J assignment may be wrong. In germline, CDR1 is SEHNR, CDR2 FQNEAQ (reference sequence). This CDR3 spans 15 amino acids.

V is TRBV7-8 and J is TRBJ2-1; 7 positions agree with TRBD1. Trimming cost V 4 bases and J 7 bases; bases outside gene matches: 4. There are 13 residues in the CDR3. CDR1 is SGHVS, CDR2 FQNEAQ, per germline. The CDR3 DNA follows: TGTGCCAGCAGCTCAGGGGGAAGGAATGAGCAGTTCTTC. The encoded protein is CASSSGGRNEQFF.

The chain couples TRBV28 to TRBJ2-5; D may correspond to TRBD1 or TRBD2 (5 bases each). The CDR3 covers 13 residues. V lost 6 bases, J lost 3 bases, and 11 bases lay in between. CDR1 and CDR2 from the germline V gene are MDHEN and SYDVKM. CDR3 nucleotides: TGTGCCAGCAGGAGGGACGGAGAAGAGACCCAGTACTTC. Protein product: CASRRDGEETQYF.

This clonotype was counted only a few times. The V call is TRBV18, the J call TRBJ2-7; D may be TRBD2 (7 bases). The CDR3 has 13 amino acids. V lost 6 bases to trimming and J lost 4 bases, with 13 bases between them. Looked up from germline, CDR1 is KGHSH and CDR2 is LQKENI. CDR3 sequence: CASSRGRGYEQYF. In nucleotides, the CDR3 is TGTGCCAGCTCCCGGGGGAGGGGGTACGAGCAGTACTTC.

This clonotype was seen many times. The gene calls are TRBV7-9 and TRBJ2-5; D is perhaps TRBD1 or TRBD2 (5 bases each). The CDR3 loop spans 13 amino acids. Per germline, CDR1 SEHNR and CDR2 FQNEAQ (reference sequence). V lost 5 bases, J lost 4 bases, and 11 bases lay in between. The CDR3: CASSPRGGETQYF. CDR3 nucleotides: TGTGCCAGCAGCCCTCGTGGGGGAGAGACCCAGTACTTC. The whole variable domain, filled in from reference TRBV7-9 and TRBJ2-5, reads DTGVSQNPRHKITKRGQNVTFRCDPISEHNRLYWYRQTLGQGPEFLTYFQNEAQLEKSRLLSDRFSAERPKGSFSTLEIQRTEQGDSAMYLCASSPRGGETQYFGPGTRLLVL.

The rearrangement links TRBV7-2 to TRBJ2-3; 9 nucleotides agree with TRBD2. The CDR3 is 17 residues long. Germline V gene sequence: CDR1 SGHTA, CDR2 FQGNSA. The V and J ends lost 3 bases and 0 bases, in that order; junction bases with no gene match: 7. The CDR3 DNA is TGTGCCAGCAGCTTTCCGGCGGGGGGGCTCAGCACAGATACGCAGTATTTT. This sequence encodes CASSFPAGGLSTDTQYF.

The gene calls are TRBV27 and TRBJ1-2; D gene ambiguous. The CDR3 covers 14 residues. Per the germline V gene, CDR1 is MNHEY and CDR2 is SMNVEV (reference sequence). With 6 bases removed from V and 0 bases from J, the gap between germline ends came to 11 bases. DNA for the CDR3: TGTGCCAGCAGGGAGACGGTGTCTAACTATGGCTACACCTTC. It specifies CASRETVSNYGYTF.

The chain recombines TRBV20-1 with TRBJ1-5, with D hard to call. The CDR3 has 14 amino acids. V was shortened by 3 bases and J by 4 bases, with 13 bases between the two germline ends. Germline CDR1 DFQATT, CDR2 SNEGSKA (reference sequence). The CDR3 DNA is TGCAGTGCTAGGGGCTTCGATGGTAATCAGCCCCAGCATTTT. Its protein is CSARGFDGNQPQHF.

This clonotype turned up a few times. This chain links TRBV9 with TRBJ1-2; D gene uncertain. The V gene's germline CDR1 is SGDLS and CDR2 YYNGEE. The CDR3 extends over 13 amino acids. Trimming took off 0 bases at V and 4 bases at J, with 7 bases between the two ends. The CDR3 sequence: CASSVAGPYGYTF. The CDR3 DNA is TGTGCCAGCAGCGTAGCAGGCCCCTATGGCTACACCTTC.

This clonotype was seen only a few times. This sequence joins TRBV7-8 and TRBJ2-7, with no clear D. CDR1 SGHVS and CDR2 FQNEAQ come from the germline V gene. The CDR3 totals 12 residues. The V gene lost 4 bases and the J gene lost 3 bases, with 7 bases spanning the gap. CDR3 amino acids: CASSSTNYEQYF. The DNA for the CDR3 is TGTGCCAGCAGCTCCACGAACTACGAGCAGTACTTC.